This T cell receptor (beta chain) is drawn from a study of blood T cells in healthy people across ages. A second PCR of 7 to 11 cycles used a sample-barcoded 5' primer and a J-beta primer mix. From the 5' RACE reads, TCRdb called clonotypes with MiXCR, one entry per CDR3 protein. Among around 790,000 distinct CDR3 sequences listed, approximately 44% were seen once. The CDR3 contains 13 residues. The V and J ends lost 4 bases and 5 bases respectively, with 11 bases between them. Germline CDR1 and CDR2: SGHTA and FQGNSA. This clonotype originated in a man in his sixties in good health. The sequenced sample was blood. This chain connects TRBV7-2 to TRBJ2-5, with D possibly matching TRBD1 (5 bases). CDR3 amino acids: CASSSQGWETQYF. CDR3 nucleotide sequence: TGTGCCAGCAGCTCGCAGGGCTGGGAGACCCAGTACTTC. The full variable domain, its missing parts supplied by reference TRBV7-2 and TRBJ2-5, is GAGVSQSPSNKVTEKGKDVELRCDPISGHTALYWYRQSLGQGLEFLIYFQGNSAPDKSGLPSDRFSAERTGGSVSTLTIQRTQQEDSAVYLCASSSQGWETQYFGPGTRLLVL.